The 29 T cell receptor beta chains below come from one sample, sequenced in a study of shared clonotypes between healthy human individuals. TCRdb's table, derived via immunoSEQ multiplex PCR, lists solely in-frame clones and lacks some. The table lists about 1,800,000 clones, about 95% of them singletons. Naive CD8 isolation took CD45RO-negative cells positively selected for CCR7 and excluded terminally differentiated effector memory CD45RA+ cells. Sequencing used naive CD8+ T cells sorted from blood. Receptors originate from a man aged 18 to 30 in good health.

This rearrangement joins TRBV7-2 to TRBJ2-5; 7 bases line up with TRBD1. The ends lost 8 bases at V and 0 bases at J; junction bases unmatched: 3. CDR1 SGHTA and CDR2 FQGNSA come from the germline V gene. CDR3 length: 13 amino acids. CDR3 bases: TGTGCCAGCGGGGACAGCTACCAAGAGACCCAGTACTTC. This translates into CASGDSYQETQYF.

This clone appeared once. Other DNA sequences in this sample translate to the same CDR3. The gene calls are TRBV6-5 and TRBJ2-7; D may be TRBD1 (7 bases). Germline values: CDR1 MNHEY, CDR2 SVGAGI. V was clipped by 3 bases and J by 2 bases, with 17 bases between them. This CDR3 spans 16 amino acids. The CDR3 spells CASSYSAGQKTYEQYF. As DNA, the CDR3 is TGTGCCAGCAGTTATTCCGCGGGACAGAAAACCTACGAGCAGTACTTC.

This clone has a single count. This chain uses TRBV30 with TRBJ2-7; 9 nucleotides agree with TRBD1. Germline V gene lookup returns CDR1 GTSNPN and CDR2 SVGIG (reference sequence). The CDR3 contains 16 residues. The J segment lost 7 bases and the V segment lost 2 bases, leaving 15 bases of the junction unmatched. The CDR3 loop is CAWSIGTGLRRQEQYF. The CDR3 nucleotides read TGTGCCTGGAGTATCGGGACAGGGCTAAGACGCCAGGAGCAGTACTTC.

The chain carries TRBV11-2 and TRBJ2-5; D may be TRBD2 (5 bases). This CDR3 spans 13 amino acids. Germline V gene sequence: CDR1 SGHAT, CDR2 FQNNGV. V lost 1 base and J lost 5, with 8 bases in between. CDR3 amino acids: CASSLVPGETQYF. The CDR3 DNA reads as TGTGCCAGCAGCTTAGTGCCGGGGGAGACCCAGTACTTC.

The DNA of the CDR3 is TGTGCCATCAGTGAACCGACAGGGATCTACGAGCAGTACTTC. Encoded protein: CAISEPTGIYEQYF. This rearrangement joins TRBV10-3 to TRBJ2-7, with 7 bases that match TRBD1. J gave up 3 bases and V 3 bases, and 5 bases lay outside the gene matches. The CDR3 contains 14 residues. Per the germline V gene, CDR1 is ENHRY and CDR2 is SYGVKD.

Only one count was recorded for this clone. Written as DNA, the CDR3 is TGCGCCAGCAGTGCCTCATGGGTAACAGGGGGGTTCGGCTTCTACGAGCAGTACTTC. It translates to CASSASWVTGGFGFYEQYF. The V gene is TRBV10-1, the J gene TRBJ2-7; 8 bases are shared with TRBD1. Germline loops: CDR1 WNHNN, CDR2 SYGVQD (reference sequence). This CDR3 contains 19 residues. Trimming cost V 4 bases and J 3 bases; bases outside gene matches: 20.

CDR3 sequence: CASSLALAGNTGELFF. CDR3 sequence (DNA): TGTGCCAGCAGCTTAGCACTAGCTGGGAACACCGGGGAGCTGTTTTTT. The rearrangement links TRBV13 to TRBJ2-2; possibly TRBD2 for D (6 bases). Trimming took off 1 base at V and 1 base at J, with 10 bases between the two ends. Germline CDR1 reads PRHDT; CDR2 reads FYEKMQ (reference sequence). The length of the CDR3 is 16 residues.

The chain links TRBV5-4 to TRBJ2-7, with 8 bases fitting TRBD1. V gave up 4 bases and J gave up 5 bases; unmatched junction bases: 11. This CDR3 has 15 amino acids. Germline-derived CDR1 and CDR2 are SGHNT and YYREEE (reference sequence). CDR3 protein: CASSPSPGGWDEQYF. CDR3 bases: TGTGCCAGCAGCCCATCCCCAGGGGGCTGGGACGAGCAGTACTTC. The complete variable domain, with remaining parts taken from reference TRBV5-4 and TRBJ2-7, reads ETGVTQSPTHLIKTRGQQVTLRCSSQSGHNTVSWYQQALGQGPQFIFQYYREEENGRGNFPPRFSGLQFPNYSSELNVNALELDDSALYLCASSPSPGGWDEQYFGPGTRLTVT.

The rearrangement joins TRBV4-2 to TRBJ2-3, with D maybe TRBD1 (6 bases). V shed 4 bases and J shed 0 bases, with 8 bases lying between them. CDR3 length equals 14 residues. Germline CDR1 reads LGHNA; CDR2 reads YNFKEQ. For the CDR3, the DNA is TGTGCCAGCAGCCCTAGGGGGAGCACAGATACGCAGTATTTT. Encoded protein: CASSPRGSTDTQYF.

The chain couples TRBV19 to TRBJ2-5, with D perhaps TRBD1 (5 bases). This CDR3 comprises 12 residues. V was shortened by 10 bases and J by 5 bases, with 14 bases between the two germline ends. CDR1 is LNHDA, CDR2 SQIVND, per germline (reference sequence). CDR3 amino acids: CATQGGVETQYF. The DNA for the CDR3 is TGTGCCACCCAGGGCGGCGTGGAGACCCAGTACTTC.

In its sample, this clone was seen a few times. This rearrangement joins TRBV7-9 to TRBJ1-6, with a possible D match to TRBD1 (5 bases). V lost 5 bases, J lost 6 bases, and 11 bases lay in between. Germline-derived CDR1 and CDR2 are SEHNR and FQNEAQ (reference sequence). This CDR3 has 14 residues. Here the CDR3 reads CASSRGQFNSPLHF. CDR3 coding DNA: TGTGCCAGCAGCCGTGGACAATTTAATTCACCCCTCCACTTT.

V usage is TRBV27 and J usage is TRBJ1-2, with D tentatively TRBD1 (5 bases). Trimming left V 5 bases short and J 8 bases short, with 21 bases between. The CDR3 sequence is 15 residues long. Germline CDR1 is MNHEY and CDR2 is SMNVEV (reference sequence). The CDR3 DNA sequence: TGTGCCAGCAGTATGGGGACCGATCAATTGGACGGCTACACCTTC. Translated: CASSMGTDQLDGYTF.

The chain employs TRBV5-4 and TRBJ2-1; D remains unclear. The ends were cut back, 4 bases at V and 4 bases at J, with 12 bases in the middle. Germline V gene sequence: CDR1 SGHNT, CDR2 YYREEE (reference sequence). The CDR3 contains 14 residues. CDR3 nucleotides: TGTGCCAGCAGCCCAGTCGACAAATACAATGAGCAGTTCTTC. This encodes CASSPVDKYNEQFF.

This clone was detected only once. The chain uses TRBV6-6 and TRBJ2-1, with a possible D match to TRBD1 (5 bases). The germline gives CDR1 MNHNY, CDR2 SVGAGI (reference sequence). There are 16 residues in the CDR3. V lost 0 bases and J 4 bases, leaving 13 bases between the germline ends. CDR3: CASSYSGQVKYNEQFF. The CDR3 DNA sequence: TGTGCCAGCAGTTACTCGGGGCAGGTGAAATACAATGAGCAGTTCTTC.

The chain recombines TRBV27 with TRBJ1-2; perhaps TRBD1 as D (6 bases). CDR1 is MNHEY and CDR2 is SMNVEV in the germline V gene (reference sequence). V gave up 0 bases and J gave up 6 bases, with 11 bases separating them. The CDR3 has 14 amino acids. CDR3 sequence: CASSLSGGRNGYTF. CDR3 nucleotides: TGTGCCAGCAGTTTATCTGGGGGGCGGAATGGCTACACCTTC.

This chain links TRBV5-8 with TRBJ2-7; a possible D gene is TRBD1 (5 bases). Deletions cut 0 bases from V and 6 bases from J, with 10 bases between. This CDR3 has 13 residues. CDR1 SGHTS and CDR2 YDEGEE come from the germline V gene. The chain's CDR3 is CASSLGSRGEQYF. The CDR3 DNA reads as TGTGCCAGCAGCTTGGGGTCAAGGGGCGAGCAGTACTTC.

This chain connects TRBV30 to TRBJ1-1; no definite D call. Germline assignment: CDR1 GTSNPN and CDR2 SVGIG (reference sequence). CDR3 length: 11 amino acids. Trimming took 5 bases from V and 0 from J, leaving 4 bases between them. CDR3 residues: CAWDLNTEAFF. The CDR3 bases are TGTGCCTGGGATTTGAACACTGAAGCTTTCTTT.

As regards this clone: This sample also contains other DNA sequences that code for the same CDR3. The chain carries TRBV2 and TRBJ1-2; possibly TRBD1 for D (6 bases). The CDR3 is made up of 14 amino acids. Germline-derived CDR1 and CDR2 are SNHLY and FYNNEI. The germline V and J ends were trimmed by 3 bases and 1 base, with 9 bases remaining between them. CDR3: CASSEEGGNYGYTF. DNA for the CDR3: TGTGCCAGCAGTGAGGAGGGGGGTAACTATGGCTACACCTTC.

The chain recombines TRBV13 with TRBJ1-1; no definite D call. The CDR3 spans 13 residues. V dropped 6 bases and J dropped 3 bases, with 11 bases sitting between them. The germline V gene encodes CDR1 PRHDT and CDR2 FYEKMQ (reference sequence). The CDR3 DNA sequence: TGTGCCAGCAGTCCCATCCGGGACACTGAAGCTTTCTTT. It codes for CASSPIRDTEAFF. Variable domain in full (rest from reference TRBV13 and TRBJ1-1): AAGVIQSPRHLIKEKRETATLKCYPIPRHDTVYWYQQGPGQDPQFLISFYEKMQSDKGSIPDRFSAQQFSDYHSELNMSSLELGDSALYFCASSPIRDTEAFFGQGTRLTVV.

The CDR3 DNA follows: TGTGCCAGCAGTTGGTCCTACGAGCAGTACTTC. It specifies CASSWSYEQYF. The chain links TRBV6-5 to TRBJ2-7; D gene unclear. CDR1 is MNHEY and CDR2 is SVGAGI in the germline V gene. V lost 4 bases to trimming and J lost 1 base, with 2 bases between them. The CDR3 runs to 11 residues.

The chain joins TRBV2 to TRBJ1-6, with D unresolved. CDR3 size: 14 residues. Germline V lookup: CDR1 SNHLY, CDR2 FYNNEI. V dropped 3 bases and J dropped 3 bases, with 6 bases sitting between them. For the CDR3, the DNA is TGTGCCAGCAGTGAGTTCAGCTATAATTCACCCCTCCACTTT. Translated, it gives CASSEFSYNSPLHF.

The CDR3 region has the DNA TGTGCCTGGAGTCCAACGGGGGCGTGGGATCAGCCCCAGCATTTT. It is translated as CAWSPTGAWDQPQHF. V is TRBV30 and J is TRBJ1-5, with D possibly matching TRBD1 (6 bases). CDR1 is GTSNPN, CDR2 SVGIG, per germline (reference sequence). The V end lost 2 bases, the J end lost 5 bases, and 16 bases lay between the germline ends. This CDR3 has 15 residues. Using reference TRBV30 and TRBJ1-5 for the parts outside the CDR3, the full variable domain is SQTIHQWPATLVQPVGSPLSLECTVEGTSNPNLYWYRQAAGRGLQLLFYSVGIGQISSEVPQNLSASRPQDRQFILSSKKLLLSDSGFYLCAWSPTGAWDQPQHFGDGTRLSIL.

The chain joins TRBV6-4 to TRBJ1-4; 7 bases match TRBD1. The V segment lost 3 bases and the J segment 0 bases; nucleotides outside the gene matches: 7. CDR1 is MRHNA, CDR2 SNTAGT, per germline. The CDR3 extends over 17 amino acids. The CDR3 is CASSERDRVATNEKLFF. The CDR3 nucleotides are TGTGCCAGCAGTGAAAGAGACAGGGTAGCAACTAATGAAAAACTGTTTTTT.

V is TRBV4-3 and J is TRBJ1-4; D may be TRBD1 (5 bases). Looked up from germline, CDR1 is LGHNA and CDR2 is YSLEER. The CDR3 is made up of 17 amino acids. Trimming shortened V by 0 bases and J by 5 bases, and 16 bases separated the two germline ends. CDR3 in DNA: TGCGCCAGCAGCCAAGATTCCCGGGGAGGGGTAAATGAAAAACTGTTTTTT. Translated: CASSQDSRGGVNEKLFF.

Details on this clone: This sample includes further DNA sequences coding for the same CDR3. The chain links TRBV30 to TRBJ2-7; D uncertain. Trimming left V 3 bases short and J 1 base short, with 4 bases between. This CDR3 has 11 amino acids. CDR1 is GTSNPN and CDR2 is SVGIG in the germline V gene (reference sequence). DNA for the CDR3: TGTGCCTGGAGCTCTTCCTACGAGCAGTACTTC. It codes for CAWSSSYEQYF.

The genes are TRBV2 and TRBJ2-1; 9 bases align to TRBD1. The CDR3 runs to 17 residues. The V gene end was trimmed by 2 bases and the J gene end by 2 bases; junction bases not matched to a gene: 7. Germline V lookup: CDR1 SNHLY, CDR2 FYNNEI. CDR3 sequence reads: CASSESLRQGAYNEQFF. DNA of the CDR3: TGTGCCAGCAGTGAAAGCCTTAGACAGGGGGCCTACAATGAGCAGTTCTTC.

The chain combines TRBV27 with TRBJ1-2; 7 bases are shared with TRBD1. The V gene end was trimmed by 3 bases and the J gene end by 5 bases; junction bases not matched to a gene: 6. CDR1 is MNHEY and CDR2 is SMNVEV in the germline V gene (reference sequence). CDR3 length: 14 residues. CDR3 loop: CASSFGGRGYGYTF. The CDR3 nucleotides are TGTGCCAGCAGTTTTGGAGGCAGGGGGTATGGCTACACCTTC.

V gene TRBV4-3 combines with J gene TRBJ2-2, with 9 bases aligning to TRBD2. The germline CDR1 and CDR2 sequences are LGHNA and YSLEER. Trimming cost V 6 bases and J 5 bases; bases outside gene matches: 7. The CDR3 runs 15 residues. The CDR3 region has the DNA TGCGCCAGCAGGGAAGGGCTAGCGGGGACCGGGGAGCTGTTTTTT. It encodes CASREGLAGTGELFF.

J is TRBJ2-7 and V is TRBV27, with TRBD2 matching over 13 bases. The CDR3 is 15 residues long. J lost 4 bases, V lost 4 bases, and 4 bases had no gene match. The germline V gene encodes CDR1 MNHEY and CDR2 SMNVEV (reference sequence). CDR3 DNA: TGTGCCAGCAGTTGGACTAGCGGGAGTGGGTACGAGCAGTACTTC. Translated, it gives CASSWTSGSGYEQYF.